These 13 T cell receptor beta chains were all obtained from the same sample, sequenced in a study of cytotoxic CD8 clonotypes in ibrutinib-treated CLL. Generated by immunoSEQ multiplex PCR, the TCRdb table keeps only in-frame clones and is missing some. The repertoire holds around 16,000 clones, with 65% to 70% as singletons. The sample here was PBMCs, taken before ibrutinib treatment. The receptor set was obtained from a human donor with chronic lymphocytic leukemia.

The rearrangement uses TRBV11-1 and TRBJ2-3, with a weak D call TRBD1 (5 bases). Germline assignment: CDR1 SGHAT and CDR2 FQDESV (reference sequence). Trimming cost V 0 bases and J 3 bases, with 13 bases left between them. The CDR3 spans 16 residues. In nucleotides, the CDR3 is TGTGCCAGCAGCTTAGCGCAGGGCAGGGCGACAGATACGCAGTATTTT. Translated, it gives CASSLAQGRATDTQYF.

CDR3 amino acids: CASSSGGAAYEQYF. The DNA for the CDR3 is TGTGCCAGCAGCTCCGGCGGGGCTGCTTACGAGCAGTACTTC. The chain links TRBV11-3 to TRBJ2-7; D might be TRBD2 (6 bases). This CDR3 is built from 14 residues. Trimming pared 4 bases from V and 4 bases from J, leaving 14 bases between. From germline, CDR1 is SGHNT and CDR2 YENEEA. The full variable domain, rest sourced from reference TRBV11-3 and TRBJ2-7, is EAGVVQSPRYKIIEKKQPVAFWCNPISGHNTLYWYLQNLGQGPELLIRYENEEAVDDSQLPKDRFSAERLKGVDSTLKIQPAELGDSAVYLCASSSGGAAYEQYFGPGTRLTVT.

In this sample, this clone turned up once. CDR3 bases: TGCAGCGCCTCGGACAGCTATGGCTACACCTTC. Its protein product is CSASDSYGYTF. The rearrangement links TRBV29-1 to TRBJ1-2; D is possibly TRBD1 (6 bases). The germline gives CDR1 SQVTM, CDR2 ANQGSEA. The V end was cut by 7 bases, the J end by 4 bases, with 10 bases between. This CDR3 has 11 amino acids.

The rearrangement joins TRBV7-2 to TRBJ2-6, with D tentatively TRBD1 (5 bases). V lost 4 bases, J lost 0 bases, and 13 bases lay in between. The CDR3 is made up of 17 amino acids. CDR1 and CDR2 (germline): SGHTA, FQGNSA. This CDR3 reads CASSYVRVFSGANVLTF. The CDR3 DNA reads as TGTGCCAGCAGCTATGTCAGGGTTTTCTCTGGGGCCAACGTCCTGACTTTC.

The DNA for the CDR3 is TGTGCCAGCAGACGGGACATTTTTAGCAATCAGCCCCAGCATTTT. Its protein is CASRRDIFSNQPQHF. The chain couples TRBV6-6 to TRBJ1-5; TRBD1 might be the D (6 bases). Trimming shortened V by 6 bases and J by 0 bases, and 12 bases separated the two germline ends. The CDR3 is made up of 15 amino acids. Germline V CDR1 and CDR2: MNHNY, SVGAGI (reference sequence).

The gene calls are TRBV5-1 and TRBJ1-1; TRBD1 is a possible D gene (6 bases). Germline CDR1 reads SGHRS; CDR2 reads YFSETQ. The length of the CDR3 is 14 residues. The V and J ends lost 4 bases and 4 bases respectively, with 14 bases between them. The CDR3 spells CASSPGDGGTEAFF. The CDR3 nucleotides read TGCGCCAGCAGCCCAGGGGATGGGGGCACTGAAGCTTTCTTT.

The chain uses TRBV12-5 and TRBJ1-5; possibly TRBD1 for D (5 bases). Per the germline V gene, CDR1 is LGHNT and CDR2 is FRNRAP. The CDR3 is made up of 15 amino acids. Trimming removed 1 base at V and 3 bases at J, with 10 bases between. CDR3 amino acids: CASGLERQYNQPQHF. CDR3 coding DNA: TGTGCTAGTGGTTTGGAGAGACAGTACAATCAGCCCCAGCATTTT.

The chain combines TRBV7-2 with TRBJ1-2; D is possibly TRBD1 (6 bases). The ends were cut back, 5 bases at V and 1 base at J, with 14 bases in the middle. The CDR3 length is 15 residues. CDR1 and CDR2 (germline): SGHTA, FQGNSA. The DNA of the CDR3 is TGTGCCAGCAGCCAGTGGACAGAGGATAACTATGGCTACACCTTC. It translates to CASSQWTEDNYGYTF.

The V gene is TRBV14, the J gene TRBJ2-7; a possible D gene is TRBD1 (6 bases). The CDR3 contains 16 residues. Germline loops: CDR1 SGHDN, CDR2 FVKESK. Trimming took 1 base from V and 3 from J, leaving 16 bases between them. CDR3 nucleotide sequence: TGTGCCAGCAGCCAAGCGGCCGGGACACCTTACTACGAGCAGTACTTC. This codes for CASSQAAGTPYYEQYF. Looking up the rest from reference TRBV14 and TRBJ2-7 gives the full variable domain: EAGVTQFPSHSVIEKGQTVTLRCDPISGHDNLYWYRRVMGKEIKFLLHFVKESKQDESGMPNNRFLAERTGGTYSTLKVQPAELEDSGVYFCASSQAAGTPYYEQYFGPGTRLTVT.

The chain is built from TRBV7-8 and TRBJ2-7; 8 nucleotides align to TRBD2. Looked up from germline, CDR1 is SGHVS and CDR2 is FQNEAQ. V lost 2 bases to trimming and J lost 2 bases; unmatched junction nucleotides: 2. The length of the CDR3 is 14 residues. CDR3 DNA sequence: TGTGCCAGCAGCTTAACTAGCGGCCCCTACGAGCAGTACTTC. This encodes CASSLTSGPYEQYF.

This sequence joins TRBV5-4 and TRBJ2-3, with a tentative D call TRBD1 (6 bases). Germline V lookup: CDR1 SGHNT, CDR2 YYREEE (reference sequence). This CDR3 is built from 15 residues. V was clipped by 1 base and J by 2 bases, with 11 bases between them. CDR3 nucleotides: TGTGCCAGCAGCTTGACAACAGGGACCACAGATACGCAGTATTTT. Its translation is CASSLTTGTTDTQYF.

The chain employs TRBV30 and TRBJ1-4, with D perhaps matching TRBD1 (6 bases). Trimming stripped 6 bases from V and 5 bases from J, with 13 bases between. Germline V gives CDR1 GTSNPN, CDR2 SVGIG (reference sequence). The CDR3 loop spans 13 amino acids. The CDR3 sequence: CACMTGPNEKLFF. The CDR3 DNA reads TGTGCCTGTATGACAGGTCCGAATGAAAAACTGTTTTTT.

V usage is TRBV27 and J usage is TRBJ1-5, with 11 bases fitting TRBD1. The junction had 6 bases not matched to a gene; V was cut back by 0 bases and J by 2 bases. The CDR3 loop spans 18 amino acids. Germline CDR1 MNHEY, CDR2 SMNVEV (reference sequence). The DNA of the CDR3 is TGTGCCAGCAGTTTATCGGACAGGGGGCAAGATCGCAATCAGCCCCAGCATTTT. Translated, it gives CASSLSDRGQDRNQPQHF.